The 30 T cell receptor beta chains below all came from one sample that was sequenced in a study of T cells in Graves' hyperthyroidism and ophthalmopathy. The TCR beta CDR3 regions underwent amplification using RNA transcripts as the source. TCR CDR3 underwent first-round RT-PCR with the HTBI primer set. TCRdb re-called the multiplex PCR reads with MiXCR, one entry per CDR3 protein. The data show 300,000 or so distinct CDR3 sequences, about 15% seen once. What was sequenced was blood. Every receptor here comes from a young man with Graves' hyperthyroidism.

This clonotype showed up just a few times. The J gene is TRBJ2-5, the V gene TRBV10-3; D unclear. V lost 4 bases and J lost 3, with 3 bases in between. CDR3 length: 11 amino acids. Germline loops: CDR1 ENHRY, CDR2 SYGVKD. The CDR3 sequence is CAISAKETQYF. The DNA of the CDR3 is TGTGCCATCAGTGCCAAAGAGACCCAGTACTTC.

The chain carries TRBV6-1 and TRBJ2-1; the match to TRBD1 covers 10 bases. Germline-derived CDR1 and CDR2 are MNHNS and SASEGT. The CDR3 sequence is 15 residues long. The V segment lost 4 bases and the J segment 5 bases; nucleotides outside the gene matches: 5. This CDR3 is CASSGDRGIHNEQFF. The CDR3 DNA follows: TGTGCCAGCAGTGGGGACAGGGGAATTCACAATGAGCAGTTCTTC.

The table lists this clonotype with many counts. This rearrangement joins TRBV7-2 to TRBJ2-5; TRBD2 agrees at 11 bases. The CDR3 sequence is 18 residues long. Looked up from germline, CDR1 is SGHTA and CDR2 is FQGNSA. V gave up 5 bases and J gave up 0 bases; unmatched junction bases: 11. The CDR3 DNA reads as TGTGCCAGCAGCATAAACCTCCCGACTAGCGGGGACCAAGAGACCCAGTACTTC. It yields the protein CASSINLPTSGDQETQYF.

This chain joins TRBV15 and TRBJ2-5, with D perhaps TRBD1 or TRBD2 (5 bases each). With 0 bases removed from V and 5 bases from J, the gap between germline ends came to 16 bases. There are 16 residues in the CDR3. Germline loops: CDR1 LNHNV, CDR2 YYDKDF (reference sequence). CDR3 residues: CATSREMGRQGETQYF. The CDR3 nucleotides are TGTGCCACCAGCAGAGAGATGGGACGCCAAGGGGAGACCCAGTACTTC.

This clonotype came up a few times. The DNA for the CDR3 is TGTGCCAGCAGTCAACGGACAGAGTACGAGCAGTACTTC. Translated, it gives CASSQRTEYEQYF. V and J are TRBV6-1 and TRBJ2-7, with D possibly matching TRBD1 (6 bases). CDR1 and CDR2 from the germline V gene are MNHNS and SASEGT. Trimming shortened V by 5 bases and J by 4 bases, and 12 bases separated the two germline ends. This CDR3 comprises 13 residues.

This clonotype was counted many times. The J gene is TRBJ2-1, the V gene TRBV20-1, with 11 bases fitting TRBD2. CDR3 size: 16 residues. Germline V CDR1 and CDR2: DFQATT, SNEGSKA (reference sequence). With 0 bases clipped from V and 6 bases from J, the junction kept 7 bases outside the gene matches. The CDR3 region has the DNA TGCAGTGCTAGAGATTCCGGACTAGCGGGTCTCAATGAGCAGTTCTTC. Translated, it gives CSARDSGLAGLNEQFF.

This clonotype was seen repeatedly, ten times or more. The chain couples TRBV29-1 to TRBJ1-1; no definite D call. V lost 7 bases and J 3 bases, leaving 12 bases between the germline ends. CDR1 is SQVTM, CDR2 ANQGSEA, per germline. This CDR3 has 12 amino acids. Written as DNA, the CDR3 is TGCAGCGCTAGTACCTGGGACACTGAAGCTTTCTTT. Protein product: CSASTWDTEAFF.

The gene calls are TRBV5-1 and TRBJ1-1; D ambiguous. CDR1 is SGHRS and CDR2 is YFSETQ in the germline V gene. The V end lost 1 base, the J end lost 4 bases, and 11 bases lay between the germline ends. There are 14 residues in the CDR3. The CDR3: CASSLRPQGTEAFF. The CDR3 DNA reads TGCGCCAGCAGCTTGAGGCCCCAAGGCACTGAAGCTTTCTTT.

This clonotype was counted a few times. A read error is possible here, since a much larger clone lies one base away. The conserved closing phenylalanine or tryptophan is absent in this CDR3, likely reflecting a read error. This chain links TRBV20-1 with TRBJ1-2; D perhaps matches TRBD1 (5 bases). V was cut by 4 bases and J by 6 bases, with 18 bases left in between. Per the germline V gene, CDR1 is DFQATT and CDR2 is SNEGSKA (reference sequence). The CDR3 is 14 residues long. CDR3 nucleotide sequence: TGCAGTGCTATTGTACAGGCGGAGTTGGATGGCTACACCCTC. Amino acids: CSAIVQAELDGYTL.

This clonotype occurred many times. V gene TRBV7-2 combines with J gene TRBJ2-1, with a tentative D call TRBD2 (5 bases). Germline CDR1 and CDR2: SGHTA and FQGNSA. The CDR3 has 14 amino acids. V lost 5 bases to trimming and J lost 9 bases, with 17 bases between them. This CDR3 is CASSTAPPGLEQFF. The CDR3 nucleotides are TGTGCCAGCAGCACGGCCCCTCCTGGACTTGAGCAGTTCTTC. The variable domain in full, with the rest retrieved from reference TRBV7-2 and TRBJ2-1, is GAGVSQSPSNKVTEKGKDVELRCDPISGHTALYWYRQSLGQGLEFLIYFQGNSAPDKSGLPSDRFSAERTGGSVSTLTIQRTQQEDSAVYLCASSTAPPGLEQFFGPGTRLTVL.

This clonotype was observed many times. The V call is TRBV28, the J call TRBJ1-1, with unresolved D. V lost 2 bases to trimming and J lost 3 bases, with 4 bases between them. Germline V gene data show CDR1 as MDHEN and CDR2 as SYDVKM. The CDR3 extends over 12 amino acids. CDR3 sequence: CASSLGDTEAFF. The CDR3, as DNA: TGTGCCAGCAGTTTAGGGGACACTGAAGCTTTCTTT.

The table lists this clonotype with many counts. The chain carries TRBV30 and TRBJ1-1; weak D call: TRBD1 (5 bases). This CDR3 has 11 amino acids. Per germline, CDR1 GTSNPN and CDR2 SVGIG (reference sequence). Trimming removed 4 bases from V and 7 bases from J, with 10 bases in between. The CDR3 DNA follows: TGTGCCTGGAATCCCACAGGTGAAGCTTTCTTT. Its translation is CAWNPTGEAFF. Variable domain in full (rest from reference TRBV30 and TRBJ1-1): SQTIHQWPATLVQPVGSPLSLECTVEGTSNPNLYWYRQAAGRGLQLLFYSVGIGQISSEVPQNLSASRPQDRQFILSSKKLLLSDSGFYLCAWNPTGEAFFGQGTRLTVV.

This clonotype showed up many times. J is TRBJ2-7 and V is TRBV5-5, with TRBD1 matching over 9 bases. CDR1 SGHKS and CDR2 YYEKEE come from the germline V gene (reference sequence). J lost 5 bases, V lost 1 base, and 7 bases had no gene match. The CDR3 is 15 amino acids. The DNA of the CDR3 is TGTGCCAGCAGCTTGTCCAGACAGGGGGGACACGAGCAGTACTTC. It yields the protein CASSLSRQGGHEQYF.

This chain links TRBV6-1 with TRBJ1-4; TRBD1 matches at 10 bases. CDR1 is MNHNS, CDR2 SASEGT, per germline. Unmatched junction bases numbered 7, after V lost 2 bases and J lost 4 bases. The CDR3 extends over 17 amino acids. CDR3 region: CASSESGTGVNNEKLFF. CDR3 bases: TGTGCCAGCAGTGAATCGGGGACAGGGGTTAATAATGAAAAACTGTTTTTT.

The CDR3 here is CASTVARLAGRELFF. The CDR3 DNA follows: TGTGCCAGCACCGTGGCGAGGCTAGCGGGCCGGGAGCTGTTTTTT. The rearrangement joins TRBV12-3 or TRBV12-4 to TRBJ2-2, with TRBD2 identical over 8 bases. After removal of 7 bases from V and 9 bases from J, the junction contained 13 bases not matched to a gene. The CDR3 is made up of 15 amino acids.

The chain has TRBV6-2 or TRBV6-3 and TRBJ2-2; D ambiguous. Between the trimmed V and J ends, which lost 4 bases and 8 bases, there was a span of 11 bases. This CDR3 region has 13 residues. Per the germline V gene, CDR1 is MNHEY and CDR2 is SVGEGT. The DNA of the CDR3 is TGTGCCAGCAGTTTTAATGGAGAGGGGGAGCTGTTTTTT. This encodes CASSFNGEGELFF.

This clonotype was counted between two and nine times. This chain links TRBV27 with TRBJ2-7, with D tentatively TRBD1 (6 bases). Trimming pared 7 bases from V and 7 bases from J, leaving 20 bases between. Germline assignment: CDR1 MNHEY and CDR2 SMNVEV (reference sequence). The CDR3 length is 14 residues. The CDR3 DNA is TGTGCCAGCAAAAATACAGGGCCCCTTGGGGAGCAGTACTTC. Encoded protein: CASKNTGPLGEQYF.

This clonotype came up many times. The CDR3, as DNA: TGTGCCAGCAGAGACAGGAATGAGCAGTTCTTC. Its protein is CASRDRNEQFF. This chain joins TRBV2 and TRBJ2-1; a possible D gene is TRBD1 (6 bases). The CDR3 is 11 amino acids. Trimming removed 6 bases from V and 7 bases from J, with 7 bases in between. Germline lookup yields CDR1 SNHLY and CDR2 FYNNEI.

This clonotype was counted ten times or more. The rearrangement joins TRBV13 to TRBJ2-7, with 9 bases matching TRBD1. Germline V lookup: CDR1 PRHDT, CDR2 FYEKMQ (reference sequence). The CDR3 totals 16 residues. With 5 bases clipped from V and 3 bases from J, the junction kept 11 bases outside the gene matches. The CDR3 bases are TGTGCCAGCAGCCAGGATATCGGGACAGGGAACTACGAGCAGTACTTC. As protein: CASSQDIGTGNYEQYF.

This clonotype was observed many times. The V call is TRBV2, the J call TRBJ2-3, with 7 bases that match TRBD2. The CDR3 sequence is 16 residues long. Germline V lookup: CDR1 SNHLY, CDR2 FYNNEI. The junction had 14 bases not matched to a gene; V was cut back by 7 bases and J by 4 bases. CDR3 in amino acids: CASISVGGGPADTQYF. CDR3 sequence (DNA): TGTGCCAGCATCTCTGTTGGGGGAGGGCCGGCAGATACGCAGTATTTT.

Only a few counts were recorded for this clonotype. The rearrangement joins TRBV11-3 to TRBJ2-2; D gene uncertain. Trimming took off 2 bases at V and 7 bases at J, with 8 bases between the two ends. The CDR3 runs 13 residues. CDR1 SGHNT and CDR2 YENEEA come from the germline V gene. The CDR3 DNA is TGTGCCAGCAGCTTATTGATTAGCGGGGAGCTGTTTTTT. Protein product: CASSLLISGELFF.

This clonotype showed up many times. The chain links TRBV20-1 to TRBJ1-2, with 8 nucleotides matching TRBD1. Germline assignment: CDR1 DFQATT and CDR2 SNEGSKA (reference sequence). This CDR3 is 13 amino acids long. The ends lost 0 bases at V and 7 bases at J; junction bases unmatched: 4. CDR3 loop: CSARDQGAGGYTF. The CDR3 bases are TGCAGTGCTAGAGATCAGGGGGCAGGTGGCTACACCTTC.

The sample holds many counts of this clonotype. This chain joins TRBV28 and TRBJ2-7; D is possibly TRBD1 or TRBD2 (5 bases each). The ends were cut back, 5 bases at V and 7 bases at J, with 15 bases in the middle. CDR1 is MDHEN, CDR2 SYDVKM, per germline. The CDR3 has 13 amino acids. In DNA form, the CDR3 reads TGTGCCAGCAGTCCCGGGACCTGGGGTGAGCAGTACTTC. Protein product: CASSPGTWGEQYF. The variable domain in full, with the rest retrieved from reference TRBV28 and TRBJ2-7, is DVKVTQSSRYLVKRTGEKVFLECVQDMDHENMFWYRQDPGLGLRLIYFSYDVKMKEKGDIPEGYSVSREKKERFSLILESASTNQTSMYLCASSPGTWGEQYFGPGTRLTVT.

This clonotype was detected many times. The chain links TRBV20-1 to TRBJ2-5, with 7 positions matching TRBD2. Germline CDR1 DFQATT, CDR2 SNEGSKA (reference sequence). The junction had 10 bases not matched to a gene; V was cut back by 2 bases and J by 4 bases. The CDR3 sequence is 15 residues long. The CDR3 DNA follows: TGCAGTGCTAGACCATTCGTGGGGGGGGGAGAGACCCAGTACTTC. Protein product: CSARPFVGGGETQYF.

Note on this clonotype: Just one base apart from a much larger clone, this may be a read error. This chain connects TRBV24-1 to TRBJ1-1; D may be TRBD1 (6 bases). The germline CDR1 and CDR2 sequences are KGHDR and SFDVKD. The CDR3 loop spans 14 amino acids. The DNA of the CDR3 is TGTGTCACCAGTGCCGGACAGCTGAACACTGAAGCTTTCTTT. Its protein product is CVTSAGQLNTEAFF.

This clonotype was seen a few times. The CDR3 region has the DNA TGTGCCAGCAGTTACGGCGGGAGCACAGATACGCAGTATTTT. Its protein is CASSYGGSTDTQYF. The chain uses TRBV6-5 and TRBJ2-3; tentative D call: TRBD2 (5 bases). This CDR3 is 14 amino acids long. The germline gives CDR1 MNHEY, CDR2 SVGAGI. The ends were cut back, 2 bases at V and 0 bases at J, with 6 bases in the middle.

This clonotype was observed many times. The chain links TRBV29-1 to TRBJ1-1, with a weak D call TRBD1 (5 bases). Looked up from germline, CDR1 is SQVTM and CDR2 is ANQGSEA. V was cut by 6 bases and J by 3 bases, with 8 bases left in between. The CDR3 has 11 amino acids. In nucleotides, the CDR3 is TGCAGCGTCGGACATGACACTGAAGCTTTCTTT. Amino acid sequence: CSVGHDTEAFF.

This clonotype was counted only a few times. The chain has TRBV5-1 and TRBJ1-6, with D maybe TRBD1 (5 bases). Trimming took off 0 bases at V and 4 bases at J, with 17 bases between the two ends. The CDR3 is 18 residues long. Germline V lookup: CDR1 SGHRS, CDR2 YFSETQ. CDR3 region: CASSLGGRGEGYNSPLHF. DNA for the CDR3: TGCGCCAGCAGCTTGGGAGGCCGGGGAGAGGGGTATAATTCACCCCTCCACTTT. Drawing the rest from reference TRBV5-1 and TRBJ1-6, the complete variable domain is KAGVTQTPRYLIKTRGQQVTLSCSPISGHRSVSWYQQTPGQGLQFLFEYFSETQRNKGNFPGRFSGRQFSNSRSEMNVSTLELGDSALYLCASSLGGRGEGYNSPLHFGNGTRLTVT.

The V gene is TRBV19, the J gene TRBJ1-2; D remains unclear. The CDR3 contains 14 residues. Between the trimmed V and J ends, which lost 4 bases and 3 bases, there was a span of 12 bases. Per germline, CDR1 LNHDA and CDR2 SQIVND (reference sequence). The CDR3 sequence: CASSTPWSDYGYTF. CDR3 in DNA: TGTGCCAGTAGTACCCCGTGGTCGGACTATGGCTACACCTTC.

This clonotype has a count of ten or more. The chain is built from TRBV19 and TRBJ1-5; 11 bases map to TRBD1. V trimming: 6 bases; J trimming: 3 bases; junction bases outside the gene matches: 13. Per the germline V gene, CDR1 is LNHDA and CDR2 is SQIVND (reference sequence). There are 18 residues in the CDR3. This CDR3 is CASSRTGGSGGFNQPQHF. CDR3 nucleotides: TGTGCCAGTAGCCGGACAGGGGGCAGTGGGGGCTTCAATCAGCCCCAGCATTTT.